The 2 T cell receptor beta chains below come from one sample, sequenced in a study of memory CD4+ T cells and cytomegalovirus serostatus. TCRdb's copy holds only in-frame clones and misses some; the assay was immunoSEQ multiplex PCR. The table lists roughly 45,000 clones, 78% of them singletons. Single viable CD3+CD4+CD8-CD45RO+ cells were sorted as the memory CD4+ T cells. Sequencing was done on a sample of memory CD4+ T cells from blood. Receptors were obtained from an adult in good health and CMV-seronegative.

This clone came up once. V gene TRBV7-9 combines with J gene TRBJ2-1; 8 positions match TRBD1. Looked up from germline, CDR1 is SEHNR and CDR2 is FQNEAQ (reference sequence). J gave up 0 bases and V 1 base, and 5 bases lay outside the gene matches. The CDR3 runs 17 residues. DNA of the CDR3: TGTGCCAGCAGCTTAGGCCGACAGGGGAGCTCCTACAATGAGCAGTTCTTC. It codes for CASSLGRQGSSYNEQFF. The full variable domain, in which reference TRBV7-9 and TRBJ2-1 provide the parts outside the CDR3, is DTGVSQNPRHKITKRGQNVTFRCDPISEHNRLYWYRQTLGQGPEFLTYFQNEAQLEKSRLLSDRFSAERPKGSFSTLEIQRTEQGDSAMYLCASSLGRQGSSYNEQFFGPGTRLTVL.

The rearrangement joins TRBV2 to TRBJ1-5; D is unclear. CDR3 length: 14 residues. The V gene's germline CDR1 is SNHLY and CDR2 FYNNEI. The germline V and J ends were trimmed by 3 bases and 0 bases, with 6 bases remaining between them. CDR3 residues: CASSDRYSNQPQHF. CDR3 coding DNA: TGTGCCAGCAGTGACAGGTATAGCAATCAGCCCCAGCATTTT.